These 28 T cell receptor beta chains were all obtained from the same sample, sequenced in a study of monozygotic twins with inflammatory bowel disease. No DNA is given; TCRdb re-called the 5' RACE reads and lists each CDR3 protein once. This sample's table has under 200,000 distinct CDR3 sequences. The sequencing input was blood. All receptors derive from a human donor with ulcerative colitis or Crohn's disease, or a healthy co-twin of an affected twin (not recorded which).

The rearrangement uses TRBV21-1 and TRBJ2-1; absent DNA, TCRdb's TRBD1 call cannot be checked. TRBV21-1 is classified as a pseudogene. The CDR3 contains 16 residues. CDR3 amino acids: CASSRIQGPSYNEQFF.

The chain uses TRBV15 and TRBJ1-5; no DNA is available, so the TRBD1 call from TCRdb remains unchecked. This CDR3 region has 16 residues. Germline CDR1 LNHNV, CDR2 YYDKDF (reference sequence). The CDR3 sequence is CATSRPTGRSHQPQHF.

The CDR3 is CASSLGARGGTNTGELFF. V and J are TRBV7-8 and TRBJ2-2; TCRdb outputs TRBD2, but without DNA this stays unchecked. The CDR3 sequence is 18 residues long. Germline V gene sequence: CDR1 SGHVS, CDR2 FQNEAQ.

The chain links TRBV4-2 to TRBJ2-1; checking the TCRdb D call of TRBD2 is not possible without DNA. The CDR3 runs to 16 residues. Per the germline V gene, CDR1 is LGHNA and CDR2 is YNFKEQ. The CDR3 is CASSLGTSGSGNEQFF.

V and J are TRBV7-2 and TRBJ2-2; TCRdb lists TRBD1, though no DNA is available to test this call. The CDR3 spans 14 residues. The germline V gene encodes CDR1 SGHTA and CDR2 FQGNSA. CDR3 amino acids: CASSYDWGTGELFF.

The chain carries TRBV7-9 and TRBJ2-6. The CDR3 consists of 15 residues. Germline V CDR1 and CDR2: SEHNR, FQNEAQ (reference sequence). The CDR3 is CASSLAPSGANVLTF.

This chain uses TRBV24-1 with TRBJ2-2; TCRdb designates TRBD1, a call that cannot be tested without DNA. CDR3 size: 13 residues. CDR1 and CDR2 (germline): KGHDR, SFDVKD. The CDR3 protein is CATRTGGGGELFF.

CDR3: CASSPFLCRLAGRQSTGELFF. This chain connects TRBV6-2 or TRBV6-3 to TRBJ2-2; TCRdb's D gene call, TRBD2, goes unchecked for lack of DNA. CDR1 and CDR2 from the germline V gene are MNHEY and SVGEGT. The CDR3 extends over 21 amino acids.

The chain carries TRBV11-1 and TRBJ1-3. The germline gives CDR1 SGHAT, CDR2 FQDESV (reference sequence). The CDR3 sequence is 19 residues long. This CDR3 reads CASSFPTTGPPNSGNTIYF.

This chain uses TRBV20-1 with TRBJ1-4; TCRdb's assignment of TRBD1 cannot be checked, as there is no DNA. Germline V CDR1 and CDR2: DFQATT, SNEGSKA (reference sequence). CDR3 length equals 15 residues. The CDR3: CSASTGPSRDEKLFF.

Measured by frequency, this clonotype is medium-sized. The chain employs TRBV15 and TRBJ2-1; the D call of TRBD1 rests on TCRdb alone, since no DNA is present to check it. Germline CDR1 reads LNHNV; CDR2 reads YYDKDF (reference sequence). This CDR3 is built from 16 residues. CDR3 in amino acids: CATSSQGASVGNEQFF.

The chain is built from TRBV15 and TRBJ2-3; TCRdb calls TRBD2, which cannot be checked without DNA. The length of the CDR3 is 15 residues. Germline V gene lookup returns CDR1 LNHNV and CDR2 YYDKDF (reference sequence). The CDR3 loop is CATSRGGRVTDTQYF.

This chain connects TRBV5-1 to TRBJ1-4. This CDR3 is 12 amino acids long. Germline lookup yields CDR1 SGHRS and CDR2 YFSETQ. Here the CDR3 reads CASKGYTEKLFF.

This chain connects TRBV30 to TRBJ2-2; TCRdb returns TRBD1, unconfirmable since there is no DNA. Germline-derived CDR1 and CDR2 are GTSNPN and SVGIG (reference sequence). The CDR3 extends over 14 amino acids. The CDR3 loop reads CAWNTGTWSGELFF.

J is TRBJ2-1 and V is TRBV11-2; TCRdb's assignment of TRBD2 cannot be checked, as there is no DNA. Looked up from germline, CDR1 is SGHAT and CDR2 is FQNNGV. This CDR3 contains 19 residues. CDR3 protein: CASSQWTSGRGQLYNEQFF.

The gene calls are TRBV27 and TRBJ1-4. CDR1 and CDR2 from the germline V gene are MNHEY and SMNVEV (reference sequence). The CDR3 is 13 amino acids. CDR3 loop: CASTLRANEKLFF. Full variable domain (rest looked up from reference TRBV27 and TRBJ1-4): EAQVTQNPRYLITVTGKKLTVTCSQNMNHEYMSWYRQDPGLGLRQIYYSMNVEVTDKGDVPEGYKVSRKEKRNFPLILESPSPNQTSLYFCASTLRANEKLFFGSGTQLSVL.

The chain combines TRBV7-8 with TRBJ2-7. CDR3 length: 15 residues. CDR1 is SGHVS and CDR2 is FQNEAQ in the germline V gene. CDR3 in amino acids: CASSLGSGRPYDQYF.

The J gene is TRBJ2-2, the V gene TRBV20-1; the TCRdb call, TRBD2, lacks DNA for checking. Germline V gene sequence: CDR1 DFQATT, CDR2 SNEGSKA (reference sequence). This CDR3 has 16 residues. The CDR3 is CSARGTSGRNTGELFF.

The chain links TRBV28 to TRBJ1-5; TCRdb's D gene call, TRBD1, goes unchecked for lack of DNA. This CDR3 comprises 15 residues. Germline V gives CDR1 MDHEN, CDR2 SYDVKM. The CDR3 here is CASSLDSRWNQPQHF.

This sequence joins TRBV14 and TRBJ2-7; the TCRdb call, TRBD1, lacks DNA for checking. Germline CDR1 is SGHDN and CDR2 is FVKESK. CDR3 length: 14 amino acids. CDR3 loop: CASSRGRISYEQYF.

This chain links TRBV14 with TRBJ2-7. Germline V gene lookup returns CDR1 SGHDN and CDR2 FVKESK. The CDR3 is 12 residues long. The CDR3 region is CASSLGYYEQYF.

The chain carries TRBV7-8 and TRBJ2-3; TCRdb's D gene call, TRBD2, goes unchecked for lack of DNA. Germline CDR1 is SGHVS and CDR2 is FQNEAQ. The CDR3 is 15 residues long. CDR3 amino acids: CASTPSGSMADTQYF.

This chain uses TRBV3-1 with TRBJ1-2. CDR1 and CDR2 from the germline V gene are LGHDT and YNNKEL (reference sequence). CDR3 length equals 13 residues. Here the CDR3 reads CASSQVRESGYTF.

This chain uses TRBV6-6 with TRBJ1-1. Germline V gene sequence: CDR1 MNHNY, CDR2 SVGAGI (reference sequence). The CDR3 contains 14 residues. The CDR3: CASSLEGPNTEAFF.

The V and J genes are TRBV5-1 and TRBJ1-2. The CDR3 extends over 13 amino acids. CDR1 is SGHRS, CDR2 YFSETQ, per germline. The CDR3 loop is CASSSGTNYGYTF.

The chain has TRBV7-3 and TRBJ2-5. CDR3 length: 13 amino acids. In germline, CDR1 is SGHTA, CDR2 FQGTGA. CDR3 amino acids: CTSSRSITETQYF.

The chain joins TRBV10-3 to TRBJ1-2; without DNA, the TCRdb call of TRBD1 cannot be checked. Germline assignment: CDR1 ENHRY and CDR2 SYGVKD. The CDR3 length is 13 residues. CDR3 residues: CAISGQGNYGYTF.

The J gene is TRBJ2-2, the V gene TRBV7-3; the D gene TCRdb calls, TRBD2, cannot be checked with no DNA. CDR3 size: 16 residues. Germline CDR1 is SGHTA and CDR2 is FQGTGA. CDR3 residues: CASSLNQGPNTGELFF.